The clone carrying this T cell receptor beta chain is a singleton in its sample. Its antigen is undetermined. Germline V lookup: CDR1 GTSNPN, CDR2 SVGIG (reference sequence). The CDR3 is made up of 11 amino acids. V lost 2 bases and J lost 4, with 6 bases in between. The sample originates from a study of T cells in Graves' hyperthyroidism and ophthalmopathy. General study findings and limits: Blood shared most expanded thyroid clonotypes above 0.001.

RNA transcripts gave rise to amplified TCR beta CDR3 regions. The TCR CDR3 first-round RT-PCR relied on the HTBI primer set. One entry per CDR3 protein results from TCRdb running MiXCR on the multiplex PCR reads. The sample carries hundreds of thousands of distinct CDR3 sequences, approximately 20% recorded once. With duration under 3 months, ophthalmopathy was active: Clinical Activity Score at least 3, NOSPECS at least 4. Uncontrolled infection, other autoimmune disease, pregnancy or lactation led to exclusion. Fresh peripheral blood, approximately 10 ml, was the source of the PBMCs. The rearrangement joins TRBV30 to TRBJ2-7; D call uncertain. The sequenced sample consisted of blood. This TCR came from a man aged 35 to 55 with Graves' ophthalmopathy. CDR3 protein: CAWSIVYEQYF. The CDR3 DNA sequence: TGTGCCTGGAGTATCGTGTACGAGCAGTACTTC. Filled out from reference TRBV30 and TRBJ2-7, the complete variable domain reads SQTIHQWPATLVQPVGSPLSLECTVEGTSNPNLYWYRQAAGRGLQLLFYSVGIGQISSEVPQNLSASRPQDRQFILSSKKLLLSDSGFYLCAWSIVYEQYFGPGTRLTVT.